This T cell receptor (beta chain) originates from a study of shared clonotypes between healthy human individuals. The naive CD8 fraction comprised CD45RO-negative cells positively selected for CCR7 and excluded terminally differentiated effector memory CD45RA+ cells. Several immunoSEQ plates held equal portions of the genomic DNA taken from each subset. The table came from immunoSEQ multiplex PCR; TCRdb's copy has only in-frame clones and leaves some out. This sample yields more than 600,000 clones, of which about 91% are seen a single time; roughly 22% belongs to the top ten. The CDR3 has 14 amino acids. From germline, CDR1 is MGHRA and CDR2 YSYEKL. The V gene lost 0 bases and the J gene lost 7 bases, with 12 bases spanning the gap.

The chain joins TRBV4-1 to TRBJ1-2; D gene unclear. This clonotype was sampled from a man aged 25 to 40 in good health. The sequencing sample was made of naive CD8+ T cells sorted from blood. CDR3 nucleotides: TGCGCCAGCAGCCAAGATTTGGGCCAGCCTGGCTACACCTTC. It yields the protein CASSQDLGQPGYTF.